The 9 T cell receptor beta chains listed next were all sequenced from one sample in a study of molecular identifiers for immune sequencing clone quantification. TCRdb re-analysed the PCR reads in MiXCR, keeping a single row per CDR3 protein. In the table there are under 650,000 distinct CDR3 sequences, about 20% of which are singletons. What was sequenced was naive CD8+ T cells from blood, with Jurkat cell RNA spiked in. Subset given: FACS-sorted CD8+CD4-CCR7+CD45RA+ naive T cells. The receptor set was obtained from a human donor in good health. Some libraries in this study had Jurkat cell RNA spiked in.

In its sample, this clonotype was seen many times. V and J are TRBV13 and TRBJ2-2; D unclear. The V end lost 5 bases, the J end lost 8 bases, and 9 bases lay between the germline ends. The CDR3 is made up of 12 amino acids. Germline V gives CDR1 PRHDT, CDR2 FYEKMQ (reference sequence). CDR3 DNA: TGTGCCAGCAGCCTCTCCTCAGGGGAGCTGTTTTTT. This sequence encodes CASSLSSGELFF.

In its sample, this clonotype was seen many times. V and J are TRBV20-1 and TRBJ1-5, with unresolved D. Germline V gene lookup returns CDR1 DFQATT and CDR2 SNEGSKA (reference sequence). V gave up 1 base and J gave up 4 bases, with 8 bases separating them. This CDR3 comprises 13 residues. DNA of the CDR3: TGCAGTGCTAGAGGGGAGGGAAATCAGCCCCAGCATTTT. It codes for CSARGEGNQPQHF.

This clonotype was seen ten or more times. The rearrangement uses TRBV6-2 or TRBV6-3 and TRBJ2-1; D is ambiguous. Trimming removed 2 bases from V and 10 bases from J, with 12 bases in between. Germline CDR1 MNHEY, CDR2 SVGEGT. The CDR3 consists of 13 residues. CDR3 in amino acids: CASSYTIREEQFF. CDR3 DNA sequence: TGTGCCAGCAGTTACACAATCAGAGAGGAGCAGTTCTTC.

This clonotype was seen a single time. A junction end diverges from the germline sequence, so it may reflect a read error. The CDR3 here is CASSFVAGGLTGTQYF. The CDR3 bases are TGTGCCAGCAGTTTTGTGGCGGGAGGCCTCACAGGTACGCAGTATTTC. This chain uses TRBV12-3 or TRBV12-4 with TRBJ2-3, with TRBD2 identical over 8 bases. CDR3 length: 16 amino acids.

This clonotype was seen many times. The rearrangement uses TRBV29-1 and TRBJ2-6; D is tentatively TRBD1 or TRBD2 (5 bases each). Germline V gene sequence: CDR1 SQVTM, CDR2 ANQGSEA. The CDR3 extends over 17 amino acids. V lost 6 bases and J 0 bases, leaving 18 bases between the germline ends. CDR3 sequence reads: CSVLTPGPDSGANVLTF. Written as DNA, the CDR3 is TGCAGCGTCCTCACACCGGGGCCCGACTCTGGGGCCAACGTCCTGACTTTC.

There are many counts of this clonotype. The chain is built from TRBV12-5 and TRBJ2-2; D is perhaps TRBD1 (5 bases). The CDR3 contains 17 residues. Germline CDR1 is LGHNT and CDR2 is FRNRAP. Trimming took off 0 bases at V and 0 bases at J, with 11 bases between the two ends. Here the CDR3 reads CASGLVPRGTNTGELFF. For the CDR3, the DNA is TGTGCTAGTGGTTTGGTACCTAGGGGAACGAACACCGGGGAGCTGTTTTTT.

This clonotype has a count of ten or more. The rearrangement links TRBV7-6 to TRBJ2-7; D may be TRBD1 (6 bases). Trimming pared 1 base from V and 0 bases from J, leaving 13 bases between. This CDR3 region has 16 residues. Germline V gene data show CDR1 as SGHVS and CDR2 as FNYEAQ. The CDR3 region has the DNA TGTGCCAGCAGCTTAGAGCCGACAGGTAGCTCCTACGAGCAGTACTTC. Its protein is CASSLEPTGSSYEQYF. The full variable domain, in which reference TRBV7-6 and TRBJ2-7 provide the parts outside the CDR3, is GAGVSQSPRYKVTKRGQDVALRCDPISGHVSLYWYRQALGQGPEFLTYFNYEAQQDKSGLPNDRFSAERPEGSISTLTIQRTEQRDSAMYRCASSLEPTGSSYEQYFGPGTRLTVT.

This chain uses TRBV5-4 with TRBJ2-1; possibly TRBD1 or TRBD2 for D (6 bases each). The CDR3 contains 12 residues. CDR1 SGHNT and CDR2 YYREEE come from the germline V gene (reference sequence). The ends were cut back, 4 bases at V and 9 bases at J, with 11 bases in the middle. The CDR3 DNA reads TGTGCCAGCAGCACACAGGGAGGTGAGCAGTTCTTC. This encodes CASSTQGGEQFF.

This clonotype was counted between two and nine times. The chain links TRBV2 to TRBJ1-5, with a possible D match to TRBD1 (6 bases). Trimming shortened V by 8 bases and J by 7 bases, and 12 bases separated the two germline ends. This CDR3 comprises 12 residues. Germline-derived CDR1 and CDR2 are SNHLY and FYNNEI. The chain's CDR3 is CASGEGGQPQHF. CDR3 in DNA: TGTGCCAGCGGAGAAGGGGGGCAGCCCCAGCATTTT.